This T cell receptor (beta chain) came from a study of blood T cell repertoires in COVID-19. Study information: Acute and convalescent COVID-19 specimens originated in the United States, Italy and Spain.

Using immunoSEQ multiplex PCR, the repertoire was profiled, and TCRdb retains in-frame clones only, with some absent. The data show roughly 250,000 clones, roughly 84% seen once. Germline V gene lookup returns CDR1 MNHEY and CDR2 SVGAGI. The length of the CDR3 is 15 residues. With V trimmed by 6 bases and J by 0 bases, 7 bases remained unmatched. The rearrangement links TRBV6-5 to TRBJ1-1; TRBD1 aligns across 7 bases. The sequenced sample was peripheral blood. The TCR sequence derives from a woman between 35 and 50 years old with active or convalescent COVID-19. The CDR3: CASSLAQGLNTEAFF. In nucleotides, the CDR3 is TGTGCCAGCAGCCTGGCACAGGGGCTGAACACTGAAGCTTTCTTT.